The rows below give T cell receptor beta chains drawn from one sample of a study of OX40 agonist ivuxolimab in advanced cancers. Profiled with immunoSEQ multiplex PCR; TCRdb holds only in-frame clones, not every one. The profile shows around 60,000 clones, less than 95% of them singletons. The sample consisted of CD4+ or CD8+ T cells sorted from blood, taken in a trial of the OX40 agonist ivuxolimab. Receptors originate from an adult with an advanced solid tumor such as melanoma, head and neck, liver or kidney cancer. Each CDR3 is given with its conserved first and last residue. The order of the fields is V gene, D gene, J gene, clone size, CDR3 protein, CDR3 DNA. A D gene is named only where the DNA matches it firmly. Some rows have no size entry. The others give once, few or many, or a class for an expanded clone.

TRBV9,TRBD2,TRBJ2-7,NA,CASSAPGTSVDEQYF,TGTGCCAGCAGCGCCCCCGGGACTAGCGTAGACGAGCAGTACTTC
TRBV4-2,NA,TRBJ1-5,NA,CASSQALGMEQPQHF,TGTGCCAGCAGCCAAGCTTTGGGGATGGAGCAGCCCCAGCATTTT
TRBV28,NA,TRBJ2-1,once,CAIALGLRYNEQFF,TGTGCCATCGCACTAGGTCTTCGGTACAATGAGCAGTTCTTC
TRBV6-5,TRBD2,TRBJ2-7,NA,CASSAVELAMYEQYF,TGTGCCAGCAGTGCCGTTGAACTAGCGATGTACGAGCAGTACTTC
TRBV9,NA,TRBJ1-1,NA,CASSVRGEYSEAFF,TGTGCCAGCAGCGTGCGGGGGGAATACTCTGAAGCTTTCTTT
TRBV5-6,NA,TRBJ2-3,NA,CASSLDVSVTDTQYF,TGTGCCAGCAGCTTGGATGTTAGCGTCACAGATACGCAGTATTTT
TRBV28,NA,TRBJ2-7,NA,CASSSFSGTPSRF,TGTGCCAGCAGCTCTTTCTCCGGGACACCTAGTCGCTTC
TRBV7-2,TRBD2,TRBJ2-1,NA,CASSRRVSGRADDEQFF,TGTGCCAGCAGCCGTCGCGTCAGCGGGAGGGCCGATGATGAGCAGTTCTTC
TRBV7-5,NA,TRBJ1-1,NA,CVRSLAAGNTEAFF,TGTGTCAGAAGCTTAGCGGCGGGGAACACTGAAGCTTTCTTT
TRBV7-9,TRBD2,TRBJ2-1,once,CASSFGTSGPNNEQFF,TGTGCCAGCAGCTTCGGGACTAGCGGACCTAACAATGAGCAGTTCTTC
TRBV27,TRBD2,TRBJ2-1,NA,CASRQGLALFHEQFF,TGTGCCAGCAGACAGGGACTAGCATTATTCCATGAGCAGTTCTTC
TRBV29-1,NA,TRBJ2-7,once,CSVELEGGIHEQYF,TGCAGCGTTGAATTGGAGGGGGGCATCCACGAGCAGTACTTC
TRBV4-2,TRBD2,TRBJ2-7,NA,CASSQDYSGSSYEQYF,TGTGCCAGCAGCCAAGATTATAGCGGGAGCTCCTACGAGCAGTACTTC
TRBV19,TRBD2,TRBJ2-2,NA,CASSTSGGARGTGELFF,TGTGCCAGTAGTACTAGCGGGGGGGCCCGAGGCACCGGGGAGCTGTTTTTT
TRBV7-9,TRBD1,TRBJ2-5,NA,CASSLRTGSNETQYF,TGTGCCAGCAGCTTACGGACAGGGAGTAACGAGACCCAGTACTTC
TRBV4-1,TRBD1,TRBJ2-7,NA,CASSQTGGSYEQYF,TGCGCCAGCAGCCAGACAGGGGGCAGCTACGAGCAGTACTTC
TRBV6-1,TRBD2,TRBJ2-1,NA,CASSGLAGDSSYNEQFF,TGTGCCAGCAGTGGACTAGCGGGGGACTCCTCCTACAATGAGCAGTTCTTC
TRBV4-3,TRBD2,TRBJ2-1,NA,CASSQVSIGTSEYNEQFF,TGCGCCAGCAGCCAAGTGTCCATCGGGACTAGCGAATACAATGAGCAGTTCTTC
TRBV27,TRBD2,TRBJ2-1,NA,CASSLSGGLAGSNSSYNEQFF,TGTGCCAGCAGTTTATCGGGCGGACTAGCGGGATCGAACAGCTCCTACAATGAGCAGTTCTTC
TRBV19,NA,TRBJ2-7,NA,CASSIFPDSAGYEQYF,TGTGCCAGTAGTATATTCCCTGACTCGGCCGGCTACGAGCAGTACTTC
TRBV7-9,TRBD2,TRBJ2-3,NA,CASSYTSGGSTDTQYF,TGTGCCAGCAGCTACACTAGCGGGGGTAGCACAGATACGCAGTATTTT
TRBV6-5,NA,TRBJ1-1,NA,CASSYSNSGVYTEAFF,TGTGCCAGCAGTTACTCGAATTCCGGGGTTTACACTGAAGCTTTCTTT
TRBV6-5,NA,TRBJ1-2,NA,CASSYGGANYGYTF,TGTGCCAGCAGTTACGGGGGAGCTAACTATGGCTACACCTTC
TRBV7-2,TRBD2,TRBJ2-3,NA,CASSLAAGFGRTDTQYF,TGTGCCAGCAGCTTAGCAGCGGGATTCGGGCGCACAGATACGCAGTATTTT
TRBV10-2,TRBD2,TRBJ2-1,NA,CASWLRLAGGHEQFF,TGCGCCAGCTGGTTGAGACTAGCGGGAGGACATGAGCAGTTCTTC
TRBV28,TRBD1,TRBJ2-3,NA,CASSSRTRGLTDTQYF,TGTGCCAGCAGTTCCCGTACTAGGGGGCTCACAGATACGCAGTATTTT
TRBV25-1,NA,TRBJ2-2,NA,CASSEYSGELFF,TGTGCCAGCAGTGAATACTCCGGGGAGCTGTTTTTT
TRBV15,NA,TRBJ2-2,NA,CATSTDPGPLALGSGELFF,TGTGCCACCAGCACCGATCCGGGACCACTGGCCCTGGGGTCCGGGGAGCTGTTTTTT
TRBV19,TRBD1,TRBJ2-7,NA,CASSRTGSYEQYF,TGTGCCAGTAGTAGGACAGGGTCCTACGAGCAGTACTTC
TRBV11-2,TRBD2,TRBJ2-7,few,CASRYTSGNKYEQYF,TGTGCCAGCAGGTACACTAGCGGGAATAAGTACGAGCAGTACTTC
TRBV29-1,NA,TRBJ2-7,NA,CSVGPLEGEQYF,TGCAGCGTTGGCCCTCTAGAAGGCGAGCAGTACTTC
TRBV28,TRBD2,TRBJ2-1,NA,CASSLGAGGPYNEQFF,TGTGCCAGCAGTTTGGGCGCGGGAGGCCCCTACAATGAGCAGTTCTTC
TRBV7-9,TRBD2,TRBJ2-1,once,CASSLREGLRENEQFF,TGTGCCAGCAGCTTGCGGGAGGGCCTCCGGGAGAATGAGCAGTTCTTC
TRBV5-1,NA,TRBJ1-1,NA,CASSLGVRNTEAFF,TGCGCCAGCAGCTTGGGGGTCAGAAACACTGAAGCTTTCTTT
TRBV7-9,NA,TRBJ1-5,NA,CASSPDGQPQHF,TGTGCCAGCAGCCCGGACGGTCAGCCCCAGCATTTT
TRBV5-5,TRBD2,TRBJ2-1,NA,CASSFGLAGFQYNEQFF,TGTGCCAGCAGCTTCGGACTAGCGGGTTTTCAATACAATGAGCAGTTCTTC
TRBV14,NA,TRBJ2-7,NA,CASSPYGDSYEQYF,TGTGCCAGCAGCCCGTACGGGGACTCCTACGAGCAGTACTTC
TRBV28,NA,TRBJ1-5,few,CASSFRRPYSLEAYQPQHF,TGTGCCAGCAGTTTCCGGAGACCGTACAGTCTAGAGGCCTATCAGCCCCAGCATTTT
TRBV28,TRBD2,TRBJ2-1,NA,CASSSPLAGIYNEQFF,TGTGCCAGCAGTTCGCCGTTAGCGGGGATCTACAATGAGCAGTTCTTC
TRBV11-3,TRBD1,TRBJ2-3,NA,CASSPGTDPDTQYF,TGTGCCAGCAGCCCGGGGACAGACCCAGATACGCAGTATTTT